This TCR beta chain was sequenced for a study of T cell changes during pregnancy in multiple sclerosis. Some clones are missing from TCRdb's copy, which holds only in-frame ones; the method was immunoSEQ multiplex PCR. The data show tens of thousands of clones, 94% seen once. CDR3 size: 12 residues. Germline CDR1 reads MGHRA; CDR2 reads YSYEKL. V was clipped by 4 bases and J by 9 bases; unmatched bases: 3. This chain uses TRBV4-1 with TRBJ2-1, with TRBD2 identical over 7 bases. This clonotype was obtained from a female donor with multiple sclerosis, enrolled in a pregnancy study. The sequenced sample was peripheral blood, obtained in the third trimester of pregnancy. Written as DNA, the CDR3 is TGCGCCAGCAGCCGGGGGGAGGGTGAGCAGTTCTTC. It codes for CASSRGEGEQFF.